The source of this T cell receptor (beta chain) is a study of cytomegalovirus exposure and HLA in healthy donors. The CDR3 extends over 15 amino acids. V lost 1 base and J lost 3, with 10 bases in between. Germline CDR1 and CDR2: SNHLY and FYNNEI. General observations from the study: Researchers left out some V segments, among them TRBV6-2 and TRBV6-3, as indistinguishable. Later analysis identified several of the most significant clusters that appeared linked to common viral pathogens. Accurate prediction of HLA-A and HLA-B alleles (for most subjects) was reportedly achieved from TCR beta sequences. Per published reports, the classifier diagnosed cytomegalovirus status with high specificity and sensitivity.

In the PCR, 60 Vbeta and 13 Jbeta primers were used. TCRdb's copy holds only in-frame clones and misses some; the assay was immunoSEQ multiplex PCR. The table lists some 130,000 clones, around 78% of them singletons, with roughly 1.4% in the top ten. Note on this clone: The antigen remains undetermined.

Sequencing was done on a sample of PBMCs. This TCR was recovered from a man aged 40-49 years in good health and CMV-seronegative. The gene calls are TRBV2 and TRBJ1-5; D is ambiguous. This CDR3 reads CASSEEWGDNQPQHF. CDR3 coding DNA: TGTGCCAGCAGTGAAGAGTGGGGAGACAATCAGCCCCAGCATTTT.